Below, 28 T cell receptor beta chains from the same sample are listed, as sequenced in a study of T cell responses to AZD1222 COVID-19 vaccine (dated by TCRdb to the early 2020s). According to the study, the label for this sample's time point signals: about 28 days (+/-7) after the second vaccine dose. Libraries were constructed by the immunoSEQ multiplex PCR assay. This is the immuneACCESS table as TCRdb keeps it, with only in-frame sequences that have V and J called. A part of the clones is gone; compared with another copy, unresolved V genes explain less than half, and the rest is unexplained. The table for this sample lists over 90,000 clones; around nine tenths of them were counted only once. The ten largest clones add up to about 12% of the sample. Sequencing was performed on peripheral blood, taken 28 days after the second AZD1222 dose. These receptor sequences come from an adult who received the AZD1222 COVID-19 vaccine.

This chain joins TRBV19 and TRBJ1-2; D remains unclear. From germline, CDR1 is LNHDA and CDR2 SQIVND (reference sequence). The CDR3 is 12 amino acids. Trimming shortened V by 9 bases and J by 2 bases, and 10 bases separated the two germline ends. CDR3 nucleotide sequence: TGTGCCAGCAAGCAGGCGAACTATGGCTACACCTTC. It specifies CASKQANYGYTF. The variable domain in full, with the rest retrieved from reference TRBV19 and TRBJ1-2, is DGGITQSPKYLFRKEGQNVTLSCEQNLNHDAMYWYRQDPGQGLRLIYYSQIVNDFQKGDIAEGYSVSREKKESFPLTVTSAQKNPTAFYLCASKQANYGYTFGSGTRLTVV.

This chain connects TRBV9 to TRBJ2-5; 14 bases are shared with TRBD2. This CDR3 contains 17 residues. Germline-derived CDR1 and CDR2 are SGDLS and YYNGEE. Germline trimming cut 0 bases from V and 5 bases from J; bases unmatched to any gene: 6. CDR3 bases: TGTGCCAGCAGCGTAGCGTTGAGGACTAGCGGGGGGGAGACCCAGTACTTC. It specifies CASSVALRTSGGETQYF.

The chain recombines TRBV20-1 with TRBJ2-5; D call uncertain. CDR1 and CDR2 (germline): DFQATT, SNEGSKA (reference sequence). The CDR3 loop spans 13 amino acids. The V and J ends lost 3 bases and 1 base respectively, with 9 bases between them. The CDR3 is CSASSWTQETQYF. The CDR3 DNA is TGCAGTGCTAGTAGCTGGACCCAAGAGACCCAGTACTTC.

The V and J genes are TRBV4-2 and TRBJ1-1; no firm D call. V shed 1 base and J shed 11 bases, with 14 bases lying between them. Germline V lookup: CDR1 LGHNA, CDR2 YNFKEQ. The CDR3 is 13 residues long. CDR3 bases: TGTGCCAGCAGCCAAGTTGACCCCAGTGGGGCTTTCTTT. Its protein is CASSQVDPSGAFF.

V gene TRBV30 combines with J gene TRBJ1-2; 12 bases line up with TRBD1. With 3 bases clipped from V and 3 bases from J, the junction kept 14 bases outside the gene matches. The CDR3 has 18 amino acids. Germline V CDR1 and CDR2: GTSNPN, SVGIG (reference sequence). The CDR3 DNA sequence: TGTGCCTGGAGCCCAAAGGGAGGGACAGGGGGCACGTACTATGGCTACACCTTC. Protein product: CAWSPKGGTGGTYYGYTF.

V and J are TRBV6-5 and TRBJ1-4; a possible D gene is TRBD1 (5 bases). CDR1 is MNHEY, CDR2 SVGAGI, per germline. CDR3 length: 13 amino acids. V gave up 5 bases and J gave up 8 bases, with 12 bases separating them. The CDR3 DNA is TGTGCCAGCAGTATGGGGTGGGGCGAAAAACTGTTTTTT. Protein product: CASSMGWGEKLFF.

The chain uses TRBV7-9 and TRBJ2-1; D gene uncertain. The germline CDR1 and CDR2 sequences are SEHNR and FQNEAQ (reference sequence). V was clipped by 1 base and J by 9 bases, with 10 bases between them. The CDR3 consists of 13 residues. CDR3 loop: CASSLDFTTEQFF. As DNA, the CDR3 is TGTGCCAGCAGCTTAGACTTCACAACTGAGCAGTTCTTC. The full variable domain, in which reference TRBV7-9 and TRBJ2-1 provide the parts outside the CDR3, is DTGVSQNPRHKITKRGQNVTFRCDPISEHNRLYWYRQTLGQGPEFLTYFQNEAQLEKSRLLSDRFSAERPKGSFSTLEIQRTEQGDSAMYLCASSLDFTTEQFFGPGTRLTVL.

V gene TRBV20-1 combines with J gene TRBJ1-5, with 9 bases aligning to TRBD1. V shed 3 bases, J shed 6 bases, and the junction held 3 bases outside the gene matches. CDR3 size: 13 residues. Per the germline V gene, CDR1 is DFQATT and CDR2 is SNEGSKA (reference sequence). The CDR3: CSASDRGSQPQHF. The CDR3 DNA follows: TGCAGTGCTAGTGACAGGGGGAGTCAGCCCCAGCATTTT.

The rearrangement links TRBV24-1 to TRBJ1-5, with TRBD1 matching over 10 bases. The junction had 6 bases not matched to a gene; V was cut back by 4 bases and J by 4 bases. The germline V gene has CDR1 KGHDR and CDR2 SFDVKD. This CDR3 region has 16 residues. The CDR3 DNA reads as TGTGCCACCAGTGACAGGGGACAGGGGAATAATCAGCCCCAGCATTTT. As protein: CATSDRGQGNNQPQHF.

This chain connects TRBV5-5 to TRBJ1-5; 7 bases line up with TRBD1. J was trimmed by 11 bases and V by 5 bases; bases with no gene match: 13. CDR3 length: 14 residues. The V gene's germline CDR1 is SGHKS and CDR2 YYEKEE (reference sequence). The CDR3 DNA reads as TGTGCCAGCAGAGCCGACAGGGCCCGGGGGGCCCAGCATTTT. Translation: CASRADRARGAQHF.

The chain combines TRBV29-1 with TRBJ1-4, with 9 bases fitting TRBD1. Germline V gene sequence: CDR1 SQVTM, CDR2 ANQGSEA. This CDR3 has 14 amino acids. The J segment lost 4 bases and the V segment lost 1 base, leaving 1 base of the junction unmatched. This CDR3 is CSVEGGQGNEKLFF. CDR3 DNA sequence: TGCAGCGTTGAAGGGGGACAGGGTAATGAAAAACTGTTTTTT.

The rearrangement uses TRBV4-3 and TRBJ2-5; tentatively, D is TRBD1 or TRBD2 (5 bases each). Germline V gene data show CDR1 as LGHNA and CDR2 as YSLEER. The CDR3 totals 16 residues. V was shortened by 1 base and J by 5 bases, with 17 bases between the two germline ends. Written as DNA, the CDR3 is TGCGCCAGCAGCCAAGGGTGGGGGTCTAGAGGGGAGACCCAGTACTTC. Translated, it gives CASSQGWGSRGETQYF.

The rearrangement links TRBV27 to TRBJ2-1; the match to TRBD2 covers 10 bases. This CDR3 is built from 13 residues. Germline V lookup: CDR1 MNHEY, CDR2 SMNVEV (reference sequence). Trimming removed 8 bases from V and 7 bases from J; junction bases left unmatched: 5. The CDR3 sequence: CASRASGGNEQFF. The CDR3 bases are TGTGCCAGCCGCGCTAGCGGGGGAAATGAGCAGTTCTTC.

Here the CDR3 DNA reads TGTGCCAGCAGCCACACTAGCTACAATGAGCAGTTCTTC. It translates to CASSHTSYNEQFF. The rearrangement links TRBV9 to TRBJ2-1, with D tentatively TRBD2 (5 bases). The CDR3 spans 13 residues. CDR1 SGDLS and CDR2 YYNGEE come from the germline V gene. V lost 4 bases and J 3 bases, leaving 8 bases between the germline ends.

This rearrangement joins TRBV7-2 to TRBJ2-3; 9 bases agree with TRBD2. V lost 5 bases, J lost 7 bases, and 13 bases stayed unmatched. Germline V gene sequence: CDR1 SGHTA, CDR2 FQGNSA. The CDR3 extends over 16 amino acids. As DNA, the CDR3 is TGTGCCAGCAGCGCGGGAGGGACTGCGCGATTGAATACGCAGTATTTT. It specifies CASSAGGTARLNTQYF.

The chain carries TRBV10-3 and TRBJ1-5, with 7 bases fitting TRBD1. Germline CDR1 and CDR2: ENHRY and SYGVKD. V was clipped by 5 bases and J by 3 bases; unmatched bases: 4. This CDR3 spans 14 amino acids. As DNA, the CDR3 is TGTGCCATCAGTCTAGACAGGGACAATCAGCCCCAGCATTTT. As protein: CAISLDRDNQPQHF.

J is TRBJ2-1 and V is TRBV11-2; 7 bases agree with TRBD1. Per the germline V gene, CDR1 is SGHAT and CDR2 is FQNNGV. Trimming at V came to 0 bases and at J to 2 bases, leaving 4 bases not matched to a gene. The CDR3 runs 16 residues. CDR3 protein: CASSLEPGQTYNEQFF. The CDR3 DNA is TGTGCCAGCAGCTTAGAACCGGGACAGACCTACAATGAGCAGTTCTTC.

This chain joins TRBV18 and TRBJ2-7, with D perhaps TRBD1 or TRBD2 (5 bases each). In germline, CDR1 is KGHSH, CDR2 LQKENI. The V gene lost 0 bases and the J gene lost 5 bases, with 14 bases spanning the gap. The CDR3 consists of 15 residues. This CDR3 is CASSPPTGAHNEQYF. The CDR3 bases are TGTGCCAGCTCACCACCTACCGGGGCGCACAACGAGCAGTACTTC.

This chain joins TRBV19 and TRBJ2-1; 7 bases match TRBD2. V was clipped by 3 bases and J by 9 bases; unmatched bases: 5. The CDR3 spans 13 residues. Germline V CDR1 and CDR2: LNHDA, SQIVND (reference sequence). The CDR3 region is CASSMGREGEQFF. CDR3 DNA sequence: TGTGCCAGTAGTATGGGCAGGGAGGGTGAGCAGTTCTTC.

The V and J genes are TRBV7-2 and TRBJ1-2, with D hard to call. Trimming shortened V by 1 base and J by 4 bases, and 10 bases separated the two germline ends. Germline V gives CDR1 SGHTA, CDR2 FQGNSA. CDR3 length equals 14 residues. The CDR3 DNA is TGTGCCAGCAGCTTAGAGTCGTCTTCCTATGGCTACACCTTC. Encoded protein: CASSLESSSYGYTF.

The rearrangement links TRBV2 to TRBJ2-7; 8 bases fit TRBD1. The CDR3 is 13 amino acids. Germline V gene data show CDR1 as SNHLY and CDR2 as FYNNEI. V gave up 10 bases and J gave up 2 bases; unmatched junction bases: 7. CDR3 sequence: CATSGQDTYEQYF. For the CDR3, the DNA is TGTGCCACGTCGGGACAGGATACCTACGAGCAGTACTTC.

The V and J genes are TRBV11-2 and TRBJ2-1; TRBD1 aligns across 7 bases. This CDR3 region has 14 residues. CDR1 and CDR2 (germline): SGHAT, FQNNGV. The junction had 5 bases not matched to a gene; V was cut back by 1 base and J by 8 bases. CDR3 region: CASSLGRQGHEQFF. The CDR3 DNA reads TGTGCCAGCAGCTTAGGACGACAGGGACATGAGCAGTTCTTC.

The gene calls are TRBV14 and TRBJ1-3; D possibly corresponds to TRBD1 (5 bases). Germline CDR1 and CDR2: SGHDN and FVKESK. The CDR3 extends over 16 amino acids. V lost 4 bases and J lost 4, with 17 bases in between. The CDR3 sequence is CASSPRDLNGGNTIYF. The CDR3 bases are TGTGCCAGCAGCCCTCGGGACCTCAACGGAGGAAACACCATATATTTT.

In this sample, this clone turned up a few times. V usage is TRBV5-4 and J usage is TRBJ2-2, with D uncertain. Germline V gene sequence: CDR1 SGHNT, CDR2 YYREEE (reference sequence). The CDR3 covers 13 residues. Trimming took off 4 bases at V and 4 bases at J, with 8 bases between the two ends. The CDR3 coding sequence is TGTGCCAGCAGCGCTCCGGTCACCGGGGAGCTGTTTTTT. Translating it yields CASSAPVTGELFF.

This clone has only one observation. The junction does not match germline at one end; this may be a read error. The chain links TRBV7-9 to TRBJ2-7, with D hard to call. The CDR3 is 11 amino acids. Germline V CDR1 and CDR2: SEHNR, FQNEAQ (reference sequence). The CDR3 DNA reads as TGTGCCAGCAGCTTAGAAGGCCTCCTCCATTTC. It yields the protein CASSLEGLLHF.

This clone was observed once. This chain uses TRBV6-6 with TRBJ2-3, with D hard to call. V lost 0 bases to trimming and J lost 4 bases, with 5 bases between them. CDR1 and CDR2 from the germline V gene are MNHNY and SVGAGI (reference sequence). This CDR3 contains 13 residues. The CDR3, as DNA: TGTGCCAGCAGTTACTCGAACCCAGATACGCAGTATTTT. Protein product: CASSYSNPDTQYF.

The chain uses TRBV6-4 and TRBJ2-7, with 7 bases matching TRBD2. The ends lost 2 bases at V and 12 bases at J; junction bases unmatched: 10. CDR3 size: 13 residues. Germline V lookup: CDR1 MRHNA, CDR2 SNTAGT. CDR3 nucleotide sequence: TGTGCCAGCAGTGACGGGGGGGAGTTTTTGCTGTACTTC. The encoded protein is CASSDGGEFLLYF.

In its sample, this clone was seen once. The chain couples TRBV4-1 to TRBJ2-3, with TRBD1 identical over 7 bases. Germline V gene data show CDR1 as MGHRA and CDR2 as YSYEKL. The CDR3 consists of 17 residues. V shed 0 bases, J shed 4 bases, and the junction held 10 bases outside the gene matches. The chain's CDR3 is CASSQDQGRGKADTQYF. The CDR3 nucleotides are TGCGCCAGCAGCCAAGATCAGGGCAGGGGGAAAGCAGATACGCAGTATTTT.